This entry features one T cell receptor beta chain sequence. Its antigen is as yet unknown. The sample originates from a study of regulatory T cells in long-lasting Graves disease. Across the whole study: Over 5 years of antithyroid drugs plus positive TSH receptor antibodies defined persistent Graves' disease.

Time point described: persistent/refractory GD, antithyroid drugs over 5 years with positive TRAb. RNA from PBMCs was the source of the TCR library. The CDR3 has 15 amino acids. The J segment lost 7 bases and the V segment lost 4 bases, leaving 7 bases of the junction unmatched. Germline CDR1 reads MNHEY; CDR2 reads SVGEGT. Findings of the study overall: The persistent group shared 3,000 or so public clonotypes, more than the roughly 990 shared by new patients. Not thyroid tissue but only peripheral blood was studied.

Building the TCR beta libraries relied on iRepertoire HTBI primers, and CDR3 regions underwent Arm-PCR. TCRdb passed the multiplex PCR reads through MiXCR, listing each CDR3 protein once. The data hold about 470,000 distinct CDR3 sequences, with less than 25% observed a single time. The chain uses TRBV6-2 or TRBV6-3 and TRBJ2-1; 10 bases match TRBD2. This TCR was recovered from a female donor with Graves disease. This specimen consisted of peripheral blood mononuclear cells (PBMCs), obtained when the disease was refractory, from a patient treated with antithyroid drugs. The CDR3 loop reads CASSSPSGSLNEQFF. For the CDR3, the DNA is TGTGCCAGCAGTTCCCCTAGCGGGAGCTTGAATGAGCAGTTCTTC.